The rows below give T cell receptor beta chains drawn from one sample of a study of a mutant IDH1 vaccine in newly diagnosed glioma. Measured with immunoSEQ multiplex PCR; TCRdb has only the in-frame clones, and not every one. The data show about 92,000 clones, about 80% seen once. This specimen consisted of PBMCs, obtained from a glioma patient treated with radiotherapy, temozolomide or both. These receptors were collected from a woman in her forties or fifties with glioma. The CDR3 runs from the conserved cysteine through the conserved F or W. Fields, in order: clone size, D gene, V gene, J gene, CDR3 protein, CDR3 DNA. The D gene is left open where the match is weak. Clone size is shown for a subset of rows, as once, few, many or a class of expanded clone.

abundance: NA; d_gene: TRBD2; v_gene: TRBV14; j_gene: TRBJ2-5; CDR3aa: CASSRIASWTSGGQETQYF; CDR3nt: TGTGCCAGCAGTCGGATAGCCTCTTGGACTAGCGGGGGCCAAGAGACCCAGTACTTC
abundance: NA; d_gene: NA; v_gene: TRBV7-2; j_gene: TRBJ1-4; CDR3aa: CASSLGKGLNEKLFF; CDR3nt: TGTGCCAGCAGCTTAGGCAAGGGCCTAAATGAAAAACTGTTTTTT
abundance: NA; d_gene: NA; v_gene: TRBV11-2; j_gene: TRBJ1-6; CDR3aa: CASSLGQGLLSPLHF; CDR3nt: TGTGCCAGCAGCTTAGGGCAGGGACTACTTTCACCCCTCCACTTT
abundance: NA; d_gene: NA; v_gene: TRBV5-1; j_gene: TRBJ2-2; CDR3aa: CASSRLVGAGELFF; CDR3nt: TGCGCCAGCAGCCGACTGGTCGGGGCCGGGGAGCTGTTTTTT
abundance: NA; d_gene: NA; v_gene: TRBV10-2; j_gene: TRBJ1-5; CDR3aa: CASSERGAGNQPQHF; CDR3nt: TGCGCCAGCAGTGAGCGGGGGGCCGGAAATCAGCCCCAGCATTTT
abundance: NA; d_gene: NA; v_gene: TRBV11-1; j_gene: TRBJ1-2; CDR3aa: CASSQPPQGYTF; CDR3nt: TGTGCCAGCAGTCAGCCGCCCCAGGGCTACACCTTC
abundance: few; d_gene: NA; v_gene: TRBV5-4; j_gene: TRBJ1-1; CDR3aa: CASRSQDEAFF; CDR3nt: TGTGCCAGCAGGTCTCAGGATGAAGCTTTCTTT
abundance: once; d_gene: NA; v_gene: TRBV7-2; j_gene: TRBJ1-1; CDR3aa: CASSSARGNTEAFF; CDR3nt: TGTGCCAGCAGCTCGGCCAGGGGGAACACTGAAGCTTTCTTT
abundance: NA; d_gene: NA; v_gene: TRBV7-9; j_gene: TRBJ2-2; CDR3aa: CASNPTTAHTGELFF; CDR3nt: TGTGCCAGCAACCCGACGACAGCCCACACCGGGGAGCTGTTTTTT
abundance: NA; d_gene: TRBD2; v_gene: TRBV4-1; j_gene: TRBJ2-1; CDR3aa: CASSPKDGGGAYNEQFF; CDR3nt: TGCGCCAGCAGCCCCAAGGACGGCGGGGGGGCCTACAATGAGCAGTTCTTC
abundance: NA; d_gene: TRBD1; v_gene: TRBV15; j_gene: TRBJ1-2; CDR3aa: CATSRGQDRGPYGYTF; CDR3nt: TGTGCCACCAGCAGAGGGCAGGACAGGGGGCCCTATGGCTACACCTTC
abundance: NA; d_gene: TRBD1; v_gene: TRBV27; j_gene: TRBJ1-1; CDR3aa: CASSFSAGQPEAFF; CDR3nt: TGTGCCAGCAGTTTTTCCGCGGGACAGCCTGAAGCTTTCTTT
abundance: NA; d_gene: NA; v_gene: TRBV30; j_gene: TRBJ1-3; CDR3aa: CAWSLGGDSGNTIYF; CDR3nt: TGTGCCTGGAGTCTAGGGGGGGACTCTGGAAACACCATATATTTT
abundance: NA; d_gene: NA; v_gene: TRBV4-1; j_gene: TRBJ2-7; CDR3aa: CASSQGGIYEQYF; CDR3nt: TGCGCCAGCAGCCAAGGTGGTATCTACGAGCAGTACTTC
abundance: NA; d_gene: NA; v_gene: TRBV19; j_gene: TRBJ1-1; CDR3aa: CASSMGTAEAFF; CDR3nt: TGTGCCAGTAGTATGGGGACCGCTGAAGCTTTCTTT
abundance: NA; d_gene: NA; v_gene: TRBV5-1; j_gene: TRBJ1-2; CDR3aa: CASSLEDGSGYTF; CDR3nt: TGCGCCAGCAGCTTGGAGGATGGAAGTGGCTACACCTTC
abundance: NA; d_gene: NA; v_gene: TRBV27; j_gene: TRBJ2-7; CDR3aa: CASRMRGFSYEQYF; CDR3nt: TGTGCCAGCAGGATGAGGGGGTTCTCCTACGAGCAGTACTTC
abundance: NA; d_gene: NA; v_gene: TRBV29-1; j_gene: TRBJ2-1; CDR3aa: CSLSGGGEQFF; CDR3nt: TGCAGCCTCAGCGGCGGGGGCGAGCAGTTCTTC
abundance: NA; d_gene: NA; v_gene: TRBV4-3; j_gene: TRBJ1-1; CDR3aa: CASSQVRAPNTEAFF; CDR3nt: TGCGCCAGCAGCCAAGTCAGGGCCCCGAACACTGAAGCTTTCTTT
abundance: NA; d_gene: NA; v_gene: TRBV5-6; j_gene: TRBJ1-2; CDR3aa: CASSLDSGGGFYGYTF; CDR3nt: TGTGCCAGCAGCTTGGACTCCGGGGGGGGCTTCTATGGCTACACCTTC
abundance: NA; d_gene: TRBD2; v_gene: TRBV7-8; j_gene: TRBJ2-7; CDR3aa: CASSASGGSYEQYF; CDR3nt: TGTGCCAGCAGCGCTAGCGGGGGCTCCTACGAGCAGTACTTC
abundance: NA; d_gene: TRBD1; v_gene: TRBV6-1; j_gene: TRBJ1-4; CDR3aa: CASSAGGAPTNEKLFF; CDR3nt: TGTGCCAGCAGTGCAGGGGGCGCCCCCACTAATGAAAAACTGTTTTTT
abundance: NA; d_gene: TRBD1; v_gene: TRBV7-6; j_gene: TRBJ2-5; CDR3aa: CASSLRDRVQETQYF; CDR3nt: TGTGCCAGCAGCTTAAGGGACAGGGTCCAAGAGACCCAGTACTTC